This is a list of T cell receptor beta chains from one sample in a study of blood T cells in healthy people across ages. TCRdb reprocessed the 5' RACE reads with MiXCR, giving one entry per CDR3 protein. The table includes 1.5 million to 2 million distinct CDR3 sequences, just under 50% detected once. The specimen was blood. The receptor set was obtained from a woman aged 40-49 years in good health. Both conserved end residues are part of each CDR3. A D gene is named only where the DNA matches it firmly. Clone size is stated in some rows and not others, as once, few, many or a class when expanded.

v_call: TRBV4-2
clone_size: -
d_call: TRBD2
j_call: TRBJ2-1
cdr3_aa: CASSQVNLGGDYNEQFF
cdr3_nt: TGTGCCAGCAGCCAAGTGAATCTCGGGGGGGATTACAATGAGCAGTTCTTT

v_call: TRBV7-9
clone_size: -
d_call: -
j_call: TRBJ2-5
cdr3_aa: CASSSFSAGEETQYF
cdr3_nt: TGTGCCAGCAGCTCCTTTTCGGCTGGAGAAGAGACCCAGTACTTC

v_call: TRBV28
clone_size: -
d_call: -
j_call: TRBJ1-1
cdr3_aa: CASSLGEFAFF
cdr3_nt: TGTGCCAGCAGTTTAGGGGAGTTCGCTTTCTTT

v_call: TRBV6-5
clone_size: few
d_call: -
j_call: TRBJ2-3
cdr3_aa: CASGGAGISTDTQYF
cdr3_nt: TGTGCCAGCGGGGGGGCAGGCATAAGCACAGATACGCAGTATTTT

v_call: TRBV6-5
clone_size: -
d_call: -
j_call: TRBJ2-7
cdr3_aa: CASSDLISYEQYF
cdr3_nt: TGTGCCAGCAGTGACCTTATATCCTACGAGCAGTACTTC

v_call: TRBV27
clone_size: -
d_call: TRBD2
j_call: TRBJ2-1
cdr3_aa: CASIPLSSGARNEQFF
cdr3_nt: TGTGCCAGCATTCCTTTGTCTAGCGGGGCTAGGAATGAGCAGTTCTTC

v_call: TRBV12-3/TRBV12-4
clone_size: few
d_call: -
j_call: TRBJ1-5
cdr3_aa: CASSFEDSNQPQHF
cdr3_nt: TGTGCCAGCAGTTTTGAGGACAGCAATCAGCCCCAGCATTTT

v_call: TRBV6-5
clone_size: few
d_call: TRBD1
j_call: TRBJ2-1
cdr3_aa: CASSYDRGLYNEQFF
cdr3_nt: TGTGCCAGCAGTTACGACAGGGGGTTATACAATGAGCAGTTCTTC

v_call: TRBV5-5
clone_size: -
d_call: -
j_call: TRBJ2-3
cdr3_aa: CASSLVPSLPDTQYF
cdr3_nt: TGTGCCAGCAGCTTGGTCCCATCCCTTCCAGATACGCAGTATTTT

v_call: TRBV5-1
clone_size: -
d_call: -
j_call: TRBJ1-2
cdr3_aa: CASSSPAGLRSYGYTF
cdr3_nt: TGCGCCAGCAGCTCCCCAGCGGGGCTGAGGTCCTATGGCTACACCTTC

v_call: TRBV5-6
clone_size: -
d_call: -
j_call: TRBJ2-4
cdr3_aa: CASSLGTPGIQYF
cdr3_nt: TGTGCCAGCAGCTTGGGCACACCCGGCATTCAGTACTTC

v_call: TRBV20-1
clone_size: -
d_call: -
j_call: TRBJ1-5
cdr3_aa: CSASRRSTGQRHQPQHF
cdr3_nt: TGCAGTGCTAGCAGGCGTAGTACGGGCCAGCGACACCAGCCCCAGCATTTT

v_call: TRBV28
clone_size: few
d_call: -
j_call: TRBJ2-7
cdr3_aa: CASSSARGREAYEQYF
cdr3_nt: TGTGCCAGCAGTTCCGCCAGGGGAAGAGAGGCCTACGAGCAGTACTTC

v_call: TRBV10-2
clone_size: -
d_call: -
j_call: TRBJ1-2
cdr3_aa: CASSESSDIYGDTF
cdr3_nt: TGCGCCAGCAGCGAAAGTAGCGACATCTATGGCGACACCTTC

v_call: TRBV5-6
clone_size: many
d_call: -
j_call: TRBJ2-3
cdr3_aa: CASSFDGTDTQYF
cdr3_nt: TGTGCCAGCAGCTTTGATGGGACAGATACGCAGTATTTT

v_call: TRBV9
clone_size: few
d_call: TRBD1
j_call: TRBJ1-2
cdr3_aa: CASSAGTGHGYTF
cdr3_nt: TGTGCCAGCAGCGCCGGGACAGGGCATGGCTACACCTTC

v_call: TRBV29-1
clone_size: once
d_call: -
j_call: TRBJ1-2
cdr3_aa: CSVPTERSGHTF
cdr3_nt: TGCAGCGTTCCGACAGAGAGAAGCGGCCACACCTTC

v_call: TRBV2
clone_size: -
d_call: -
j_call: TRBJ2-5
cdr3_aa: CASRTGTLETQYF
cdr3_nt: TGTGCCAGCAGGACAGGGACTCTGGAGACCCAGTACTTC

v_call: TRBV5-1
clone_size: -
d_call: -
j_call: TRBJ2-1
cdr3_aa: CASSIGTGNYNEQFF
cdr3_nt: TGCGCCAGCAGTATTGGAACAGGGAACTACAATGAGCAGTTCTTC

v_call: TRBV24-1
clone_size: -
d_call: -
j_call: TRBJ2-3
cdr3_aa: CATSDLPSGVRPDTQYF
cdr3_nt: TGTGCCACCAGTGATTTGCCCTCCGGGGTTCGGCCAGATACGCAGTATTTT

v_call: TRBV19
clone_size: -
d_call: -
j_call: TRBJ2-5
cdr3_aa: CASSKSSLSETQYF
cdr3_nt: TGTGCCAGTAGTAAATCATCCCTGTCTGAGACCCAGTACTTC

v_call: TRBV29-1
clone_size: -
d_call: TRBD1
j_call: TRBJ2-5
cdr3_aa: CSVDKNRGLETQYF
cdr3_nt: TGCAGCGTTGATAAAAACAGGGGCCTCGAGACCCAGTACTTC

v_call: TRBV3-1
clone_size: few
d_call: TRBD1
j_call: TRBJ2-5
cdr3_aa: CASSTRQGTLGETQYF
cdr3_nt: TGTGCCAGCAGCACGCGACAGGGAACTTTAGGAGAGACCCAGTACTTC

v_call: TRBV7-9
clone_size: few
d_call: TRBD1
j_call: TRBJ2-3
cdr3_aa: CASSRGQGAPDTQYF
cdr3_nt: TGTGCCAGCAGCCGTGGACAGGGGGCACCAGATACGCAGTATTTT

v_call: TRBV7-8
clone_size: few
d_call: -
j_call: TRBJ2-3
cdr3_aa: CASSLGSMLPGGAEDTQYF
cdr3_nt: TGTGCCAGCAGCTTAGGGAGTATGCTACCGGGGGGCGCCGAAGATACGCAGTATTTT

v_call: TRBV9
clone_size: -
d_call: TRBD2
j_call: TRBJ2-5
cdr3_aa: CASSVSGGGEQYF
cdr3_nt: TGTGCCAGCAGCGTTAGCGGGGGTGGTGAGCAGTACTTC

v_call: TRBV6-5
clone_size: -
d_call: -
j_call: TRBJ2-7
cdr3_aa: CASSTQGGGDEQYF
cdr3_nt: TGTGCCAGCAGCACCCAGGGAGGGGGCGACGAGCAGTACTTC

v_call: TRBV28
clone_size: -
d_call: -
j_call: TRBJ2-5
cdr3_aa: CASRRTYNEQYF
cdr3_nt: TGTGCCAGCAGACGGACCTACAATGAGCAGTACTTC

v_call: TRBV20-1
clone_size: -
d_call: -
j_call: TRBJ2-5
cdr3_aa: CSASPLGGVLETQYF
cdr3_nt: TGCAGTGCTAGCCCCTTAGGGGGGGTTTTAGAGACCCAGTACTTC

v_call: TRBV2
clone_size: -
d_call: TRBD1
j_call: TRBJ1-2
cdr3_aa: CASTPGGTALADGYTF
cdr3_nt: TGTGCCAGCACCCCGGGTGGGACAGCCTTGGCCGATGGCTACACCTTC

v_call: TRBV10-3
clone_size: -
d_call: -
j_call: TRBJ2-3
cdr3_aa: CAISESWFPSTDTQYF
cdr3_nt: TGTGCCATCAGTGAGTCGTGGTTCCCTAGCACAGATACGCAGTATTTT

v_call: TRBV15
clone_size: few
d_call: -
j_call: TRBJ2-7
cdr3_aa: CATSRPSYEQYF
cdr3_nt: TGTGCCACCAGCAGACCGTCCTACGAGCAGTACTTC

v_call: TRBV9
clone_size: -
d_call: -
j_call: TRBJ2-3
cdr3_aa: CAGSTAWGGRTDTQYF
cdr3_nt: TGTGCCGGCAGCACCGCCTGGGGGGGGCGCACAGATACGCAGTATTTT

v_call: TRBV7-2
clone_size: -
d_call: -
j_call: TRBJ2-7
cdr3_aa: CASSLGGLVYEQYF
cdr3_nt: TGTGCCAGCAGCTTAGGCGGGTTAGTCTACGAGCAGTACTTC

v_call: TRBV9
clone_size: -
d_call: -
j_call: TRBJ1-2
cdr3_aa: CASSASNYGYTF
cdr3_nt: TGTGCCAGCAGTGCCTCTAACTATGGCTACACCTTC

v_call: TRBV3-1
clone_size: -
d_call: TRBD2
j_call: TRBJ2-5
cdr3_aa: CASSQESLAGGPIQETQYF
cdr3_nt: TGTGCCAGCAGCCAAGAGTCGCTAGCGGGGGGCCCTATCCAAGAGACCCAGTACTTC

v_call: TRBV2
clone_size: -
d_call: -
j_call: TRBJ1-2
cdr3_aa: CASSGRGSWGYTF
cdr3_nt: TGTGCCAGCAGCGGCAGGGGTTCTTGGGGCTACACCTTC

v_call: TRBV5-1
clone_size: few
d_call: -
j_call: TRBJ2-5
cdr3_aa: CASSLEGLARETQYF
cdr3_nt: TGCGCCAGCAGCTTGGAGGGCCTAGCCCGGGAGACCCAGTACTTC

v_call: TRBV5-5
clone_size: -
d_call: -
j_call: TRBJ2-3
cdr3_aa: CASSLVGDMQYF
cdr3_nt: TGTGCCAGCAGCTTGGTTGGAGATATGCAGTATTTT

v_call: TRBV2
clone_size: -
d_call: TRBD2
j_call: TRBJ2-4
cdr3_aa: CASSGVPGGIQYF
cdr3_nt: TGTGCCAGCAGTGGTGTTCCGGGAGGCATTCAGTACTTC

v_call: TRBV29-1
clone_size: -
d_call: -
j_call: TRBJ2-6
cdr3_aa: CSVDAGVLTF
cdr3_nt: TGCAGCGTTGATGCTGGGGTCCTGACTTTC

v_call: TRBV5-1
clone_size: many
d_call: -
j_call: TRBJ2-5
cdr3_aa: CASSYRDGKETQYF
cdr3_nt: TGCGCCAGCAGCTATAGGGACGGAAAAGAGACCCAGTACTTC

v_call: TRBV5-1
clone_size: -
d_call: -
j_call: TRBJ2-7
cdr3_aa: CASSLDRGLDEQYF
cdr3_nt: TGCGCCAGCAGCTTGGATCGGGGATTGGACGAGCAGTACTTC

v_call: TRBV20-1
clone_size: -
d_call: TRBD2
j_call: TRBJ2-3
cdr3_aa: CSAESGSGATTDTQYF
cdr3_nt: TGCAGTGCCGAGTCAGGTAGCGGGGCAACCACAGATACGCAGTATTTT

v_call: TRBV24-1
clone_size: few
d_call: -
j_call: TRBJ2-5
cdr3_aa: CATSSTPRQETQYF
cdr3_nt: TGTGCCACCAGTTCCACTCCTCGGCAAGAGACCCAGTACTTC

v_call: TRBV20-1
clone_size: -
d_call: -
j_call: TRBJ2-7
cdr3_aa: CSAIPGLDEQYF
cdr3_nt: TGCAGTGCTATCCCCGGTCTTGACGAGCAGTACTTC

v_call: TRBV20-1
clone_size: few
d_call: -
j_call: TRBJ2-3
cdr3_aa: CSARTAGLTDTQYF
cdr3_nt: TGCAGTGCTAGGACGGCAGGTCTCACAGATACGCAGTATTTT

v_call: TRBV6-2/TRBV6-3
clone_size: many
d_call: TRBD1
j_call: TRBJ2-7
cdr3_aa: CASRTGTGGSYEQYF
cdr3_nt: TGTGCCAGCAGGACCGGGACAGGGGGATCCTACGAGCAGTACTTC

v_call: TRBV15
clone_size: few
d_call: -
j_call: TRBJ1-1
cdr3_aa: CATTALAWTEAFF
cdr3_nt: TGTGCCACCACAGCTTTGGCGTGGACTGAAGCTTTCTTT

v_call: TRBV29-1
clone_size: many
d_call: -
j_call: TRBJ2-4
cdr3_aa: CSVEDLQWGEQYF
cdr3_nt: TGCAGCGTTGAAGATCTTCAGTGGGGAGAGCAGTACTTC

v_call: TRBV21-1
clone_size: -
d_call: -
j_call: TRBJ2-7
cdr3_aa: CASSKGVDRAAYEQYF
cdr3_nt: TGTGCCAGCAGCAAAGGGGTGGACAGAGCAGCCTACGAGCAGTACTTC

v_call: TRBV7-2
clone_size: -
d_call: TRBD2
j_call: TRBJ2-7
cdr3_aa: CASSPGLAGTGYEQYF
cdr3_nt: TGTGCCAGCAGCCCGGGACTAGCGGGAACTGGTTACGAGCAGTACTTC

v_call: TRBV12-3/TRBV12-4
clone_size: -
d_call: TRBD1
j_call: TRBJ1-2
cdr3_aa: CASNPRTGPNYGYTF
cdr3_nt: TGTGCCAGCAACCCCAGGACAGGACCAAACTATGGCTACACCTTC